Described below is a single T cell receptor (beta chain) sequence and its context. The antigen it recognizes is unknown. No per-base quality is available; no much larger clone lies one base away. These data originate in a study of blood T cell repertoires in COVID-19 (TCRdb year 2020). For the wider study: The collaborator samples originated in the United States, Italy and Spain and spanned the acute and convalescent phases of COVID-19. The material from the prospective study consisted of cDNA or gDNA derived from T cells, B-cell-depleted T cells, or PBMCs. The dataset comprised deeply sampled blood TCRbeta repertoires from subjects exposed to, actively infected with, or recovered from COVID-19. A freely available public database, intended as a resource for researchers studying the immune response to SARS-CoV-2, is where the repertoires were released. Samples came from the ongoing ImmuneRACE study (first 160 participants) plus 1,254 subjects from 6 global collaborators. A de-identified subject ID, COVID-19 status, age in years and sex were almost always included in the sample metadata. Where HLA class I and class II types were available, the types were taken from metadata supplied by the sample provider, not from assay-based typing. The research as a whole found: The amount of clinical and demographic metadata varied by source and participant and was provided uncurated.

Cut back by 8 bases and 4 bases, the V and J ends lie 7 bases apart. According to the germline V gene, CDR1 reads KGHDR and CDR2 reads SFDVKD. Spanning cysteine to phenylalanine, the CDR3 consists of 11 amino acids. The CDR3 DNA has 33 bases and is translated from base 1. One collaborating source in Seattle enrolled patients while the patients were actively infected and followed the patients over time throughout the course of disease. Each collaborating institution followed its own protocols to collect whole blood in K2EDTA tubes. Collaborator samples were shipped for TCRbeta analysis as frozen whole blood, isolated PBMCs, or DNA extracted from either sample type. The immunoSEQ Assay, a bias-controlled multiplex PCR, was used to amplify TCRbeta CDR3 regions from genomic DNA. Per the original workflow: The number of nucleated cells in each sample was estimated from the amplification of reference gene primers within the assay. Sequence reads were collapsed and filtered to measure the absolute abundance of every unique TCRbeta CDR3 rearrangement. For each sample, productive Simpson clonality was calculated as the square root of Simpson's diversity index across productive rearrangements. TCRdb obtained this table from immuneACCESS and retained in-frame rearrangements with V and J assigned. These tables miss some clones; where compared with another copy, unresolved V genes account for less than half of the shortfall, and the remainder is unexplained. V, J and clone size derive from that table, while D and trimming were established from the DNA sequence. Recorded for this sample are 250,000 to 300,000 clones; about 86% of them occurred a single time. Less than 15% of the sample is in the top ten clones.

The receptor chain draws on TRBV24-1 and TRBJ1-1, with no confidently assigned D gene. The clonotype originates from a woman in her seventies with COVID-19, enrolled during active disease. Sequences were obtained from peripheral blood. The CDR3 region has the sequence CATTRGTEAFF. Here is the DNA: TGTGCCACCACCCGGGGCACTGAAGCTTTCTTT.